The following is a T cell receptor (beta chain) sequence with its context. Sequenced by immunoSEQ multiplex PCR; TCRdb stores in-frame clones only, minus some. This table holds over 10,000 clones, about 85% found once. V shed 0 bases, J shed 4 bases, and the junction held 6 bases outside the gene matches. The germline V gene has CDR1 SEHNR and CDR2 FQNEAQ (reference sequence). The CDR3 sequence is 17 residues long. This specimen comes from a study of technical replicates of blood from a few donors. This chain uses TRBV7-9 with TRBJ2-2, with 9 bases lining up with TRBD2. The TCR was taken from a human donor in good health. Specimen: PBMCs. In DNA, the CDR3 is TGTGCCAGCAGCTTAGCGGCTAGCGGGATTGGCACCGGGGAGCTGTTTTTT. This codes for CASSLAASGIGTGELFF.